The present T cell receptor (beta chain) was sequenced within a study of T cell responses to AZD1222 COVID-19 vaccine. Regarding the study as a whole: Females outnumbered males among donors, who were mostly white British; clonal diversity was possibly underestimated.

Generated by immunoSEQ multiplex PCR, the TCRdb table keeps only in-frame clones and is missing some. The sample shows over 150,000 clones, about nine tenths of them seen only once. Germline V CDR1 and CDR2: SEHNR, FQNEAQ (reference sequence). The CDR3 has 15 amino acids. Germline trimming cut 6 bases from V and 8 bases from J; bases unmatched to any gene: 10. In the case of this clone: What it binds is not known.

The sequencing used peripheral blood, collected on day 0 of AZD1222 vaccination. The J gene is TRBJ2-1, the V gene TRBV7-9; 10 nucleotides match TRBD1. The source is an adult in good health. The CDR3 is CASSSTGGRIDEQFF. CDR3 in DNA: TGTGCCAGCAGTTCGACAGGGGGCCGTATAGATGAGCAGTTCTTC.